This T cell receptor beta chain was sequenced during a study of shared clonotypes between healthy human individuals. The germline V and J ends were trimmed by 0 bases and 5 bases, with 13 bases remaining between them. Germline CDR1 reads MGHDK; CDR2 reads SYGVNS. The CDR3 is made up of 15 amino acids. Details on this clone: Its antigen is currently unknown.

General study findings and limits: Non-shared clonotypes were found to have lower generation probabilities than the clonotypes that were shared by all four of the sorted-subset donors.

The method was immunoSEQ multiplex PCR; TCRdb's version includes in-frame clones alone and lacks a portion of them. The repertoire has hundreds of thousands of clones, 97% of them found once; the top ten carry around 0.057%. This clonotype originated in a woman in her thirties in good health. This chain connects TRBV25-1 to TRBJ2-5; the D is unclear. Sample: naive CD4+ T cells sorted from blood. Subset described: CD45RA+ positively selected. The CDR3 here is CASSEYLDTGETQYF. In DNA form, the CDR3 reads TGTGCCAGCAGTGAATACTTAGACACCGGGGAGACCCAGTACTTC.